This is a list of T cell receptor beta chains from one sample in a study of response to subunit inactivated influenza vaccine. One entry per CDR3 protein, called by TCRdb with MiXCR from the RT-PCR reads. The sample gives about 800,000 distinct CDR3 sequences, roughly 20% of which show up once; 10% to 13% is in the top ten. The sequenced sample was PBMCs from blood, obtained more than 4 days after vaccination. The receptors originated from a man over 45 who received an inactivated influenza vaccine. CDR3s include the opening cysteine and the closing phenylalanine or tryptophan. Fields, in order: J gene, V gene, clone size, D gene, CDR3 protein, CDR3 DNA. A D gene is named only where the DNA matches it firmly. Clone size appears in some rows only: once, few, many, or a class for an expanded clone.

J gene: TRBJ2-5; V gene: TRBV5-1; clone size: few; D gene: .; CDR3 protein: CASSLTQGGLETQYF; CDR3 DNA: TGCGCCAGCAGCTTAACACAGGGGGGGTTAGAGACCCAGTACTTC
J gene: TRBJ2-1; V gene: TRBV27; clone size: .; D gene: .; CDR3 protein: CASSRWDSYYNEQFF; CDR3 DNA: TGTGCCAGCAGCCGGTGGGACTCATACTACAATGAGCAGTTCTTC
J gene: TRBJ1-2; V gene: TRBV4-2; clone size: few; D gene: .; CDR3 protein: CASSQGTGLGNGYTF; CDR3 DNA: TGTGCCAGCAGCCAAGGTACAGGTTTAGGGAATGGCTACACCTTC
J gene: TRBJ1-1; V gene: TRBV20-1; clone size: few; D gene: TRBD1; CDR3 protein: CSAPEGAGTEAFF; CDR3 DNA: TGCAGTGCTCCTGAGGGGGCGGGGACTGAAGCTTTCTTT
J gene: TRBJ2-7; V gene: TRBV12-3/TRBV12-4; clone size: many; D gene: .; CDR3 protein: CASSFAPYEQYF; CDR3 DNA: TGTGCCAGCAGTTTCGCCCCATACGAGCAGTACTTC
J gene: TRBJ2-1; V gene: TRBV7-8; clone size: .; D gene: .; CDR3 protein: CASSSWGEGNEQFF; CDR3 DNA: TGTGCCAGCAGCTCATGGGGAGAGGGGAATGAGCAGTTCTTC
J gene: TRBJ1-4; V gene: TRBV5-5; clone size: few; D gene: .; CDR3 protein: CASSPPPLNLGEKLFF; CDR3 DNA: TGTGCCAGCAGCCCGCCTCCTCTAAATCTTGGGGAAAAACTGTTTTTT
J gene: TRBJ2-6; V gene: TRBV20-1; clone size: few; D gene: .; CDR3 protein: CSARGQVYSGANVLTF; CDR3 DNA: TGCAGTGCTAGAGGACAGGTTTACTCTGGGGCCAACGTCCTGACTTTC
J gene: TRBJ2-1; V gene: TRBV5-1; clone size: .; D gene: .; CDR3 protein: CASSQVIRTGMGNNEQFF; CDR3 DNA: TGCGCCAGCAGCCAAGTAATTAGGACGGGTATGGGGAACAATGAGCAGTTCTTC
J gene: TRBJ2-1; V gene: TRBV4-3; clone size: many; D gene: TRBD2; CDR3 protein: CASSQEGPSGNPYNEQFF; CDR3 DNA: TGCGCCAGCAGCCAAGAAGGGCCTAGCGGGAACCCCTACAATGAGCAGTTCTTC